The next 19 T cell receptor beta chains were all read from a single sample in a study of vaccination effects on CD4 cells after COVID-19. Clones were read by immunoSEQ multiplex PCR, and TCRdb kept only the in-frame ones, dropping some. Here the sample spans nearly 35,000 clones, around 73% being singletons. Antigens of these TCRs are unknown. Sequencing in the ViraFEST assay came after antigen-specific CD4+ T cells had been expanded with viral peptide pools, which were used to stimulate PBMC. Having been cultured for around nine days, the cells underwent CD4+ T cell isolation. All vaccine recipients tested negative for nucleocapsid antibodies and had never contracted SARS-CoV-2 infection. Sequencing used CD4+ T cells from PBMCs cultured with HCoV-OC43 spike peptides, obtained before COVID-19 vaccination. Subset in this sample: HCoV-OC43 spike overlapping peptide pool stimulation. The receptors were sampled from a human donor who received a COVID-19 vaccine.

The V gene is TRBV6-5, the J gene TRBJ1-5; tentative D call: TRBD1 (6 bases). With 6 bases removed from V and 7 bases from J, the gap between germline ends came to 13 bases. This CDR3 is built from 13 residues. Germline V gives CDR1 MNHEY, CDR2 SVGAGI. The CDR3 region has the DNA TGTGCCAGCAGGCCCACGGGGGGCCAGCCCCAGCATTTT. Translation gives CASRPTGGQPQHF.

The genes are TRBV19 and TRBJ1-5; possible D gene TRBD1, 6 bases. The germline gives CDR1 LNHDA, CDR2 SQIVND (reference sequence). V was shortened by 0 bases and J by 2 bases, with 14 bases between the two germline ends. The CDR3 contains 17 residues. CDR3 nucleotides: TGTGCCAGTAGTATAGATCTTTTCTCAGGGGGCAATCAGCCCCAGCATTTT. Residues: CASSIDLFSGGNQPQHF.

This sequence joins TRBV28 and TRBJ2-2; D unclear. The CDR3 length is 15 residues. The germline V gene has CDR1 MDHEN and CDR2 SYDVKM. With 10 bases removed from V and 2 bases from J, the gap between germline ends came to 17 bases. CDR3 protein: CAILNTRVNTGELFF. In nucleotides, the CDR3 is TGTGCCATCCTAAATACACGAGTCAACACCGGGGAGCTGTTTTTT. Based on the CDR3 plus reference TRBV28 and TRBJ2-2, the full variable domain is DVKVTQSSRYLVKRTGEKVFLECVQDMDHENMFWYRQDPGLGLRLIYFSYDVKMKEKGDIPEGYSVSREKKERFSLILESASTNQTSMYLCAILNTRVNTGELFFGEGSRLTVL.

The V gene is TRBV7-6, the J gene TRBJ2-1, with 7 nucleotides matching TRBD2. The CDR3 totals 16 residues. V was pared by 1 base and J by 2 bases, with 5 bases of the junction left unmatched. The germline CDR1 and CDR2 sequences are SGHVS and FNYEAQ. CDR3 DNA: TGTGCCAGCAGCTTAGTGGAGGGAGGGCCCTACAATGAGCAGTTCTTC. Translation: CASSLVEGGPYNEQFF.

The rearrangement links TRBV6-5 to TRBJ1-1; no firm D call. V lost 6 bases to trimming and J lost 1 base, with 3 bases between them. Per germline, CDR1 MNHEY and CDR2 SVGAGI. The CDR3 extends over 11 amino acids. The CDR3 nucleotides read TGTGCCAGCAGCGGGAACACTGAAGCTTTCTTT. The encoded protein is CASSGNTEAFF.

J is TRBJ2-1 and V is TRBV5-4; D not certain. The V gene lost 4 bases and the J gene lost 0 bases, with 17 bases spanning the gap. Per the germline V gene, CDR1 is SGHNT and CDR2 is YYREEE (reference sequence). The length of the CDR3 is 17 residues. CDR3 residues: CASSPQGWASSYNEQFF. The CDR3 DNA is TGTGCCAGCAGCCCCCAAGGCTGGGCGAGCTCCTACAATGAGCAGTTCTTC.

This chain joins TRBV19 and TRBJ1-3; D not resolved. Germline V gives CDR1 LNHDA, CDR2 SQIVND (reference sequence). Trimming stripped 3 bases from V and 4 bases from J, with 13 bases between. The CDR3 length is 15 residues. The CDR3 reads CASSMRRESGNTIYF. The CDR3, as DNA: TGTGCCAGTAGTATGCGGAGGGAATCAGGAAACACCATATATTTT.

The CDR3 region is CASSARTSGGTYF. As DNA, the CDR3 is TGTGCCAGCAGCGCCCGGACTAGCGGGGGGACATATTTT. The rearrangement links TRBV7-2 to TRBJ2-3; 14 positions match TRBD2. Germline V gene lookup returns CDR1 SGHTA and CDR2 FQGNSA. The length of the CDR3 is 13 residues. Trimming removed 5 bases from V and 15 bases from J; junction bases left unmatched: 7.

The CDR3 protein is CASSRAGGPPYNEQFF. The CDR3 DNA reads as TGTGCCAGCAGTCGAGCGGGAGGCCCTCCCTACAATGAGCAGTTCTTC. This sequence joins TRBV27 and TRBJ2-1, with TRBD2 identical over 9 bases. Looked up from germline, CDR1 is MNHEY and CDR2 is SMNVEV (reference sequence). The V gene end was trimmed by 5 bases and the J gene end by 2 bases; junction bases not matched to a gene: 7. The length of the CDR3 is 16 residues.

CDR3 region: CASSLEQGGSPLHF. The CDR3 nucleotides read TGTGCCAGCAGCTTGGAACAGGGTGGGTCACCCCTCCACTTT. The genes are TRBV5-6 and TRBJ1-6; a possible D gene is TRBD1 (6 bases). The CDR3 is made up of 14 amino acids. V was pared by 0 bases and J by 10 bases, with 11 bases between. In germline, CDR1 is SGHDT, CDR2 YYEEEE.

The V gene is TRBV2, the J gene TRBJ1-5; D is ambiguous. There are 14 residues in the CDR3. The germline CDR1 and CDR2 sequences are SNHLY and FYNNEI. V was cut by 5 bases and J by 11 bases, with 19 bases left in between. The CDR3 DNA reads TGTGCCAGCAGTAAGCGGACTGGAGAAGCGGCCCAGCATTTT. It yields the protein CASSKRTGEAAQHF.

A few counts support this clone. The chain has TRBV21-1 and TRBJ2-7; the D call of TRBD2 is as the table states it, not checked on the DNA. TRBV21-1 is reported as a pseudogene. CDR3 length: 14 amino acids. The CDR3 is CASTSEPPTYEQYF. The DNA of the CDR3 is TGTGCCAGCACCTCCGAACCTCCTACCTACGAGCAGTACTTC.

The V gene is TRBV20-1, the J gene TRBJ1-5, with no clear D. The germline V gene encodes CDR1 DFQATT and CDR2 SNEGSKA (reference sequence). The CDR3 has 14 amino acids. V was pared by 3 bases and J by 3 bases, with 12 bases between. The CDR3 bases are TGCAGTGCTAGTACCGGGCCCCCCAATCAGCCCCAGCATTTT. As protein: CSASTGPPNQPQHF.

The V and J genes are TRBV4-1 and TRBJ1-4, with D unresolved. The V gene's germline CDR1 is MGHRA and CDR2 YSYEKL. With 4 bases removed from V and 7 bases from J, the gap between germline ends came to 16 bases. This CDR3 is 15 amino acids long. Here the CDR3 reads CASSLRSENFEKLFF. CDR3 nucleotides: TGCGCCAGCAGCCTACGATCGGAAAACTTTGAAAAACTGTTTTTT.

Only one count was recorded for this clone. The chain couples TRBV5-1 to TRBJ2-5; 10 nucleotides align to TRBD1. This CDR3 contains 16 residues. After removal of 4 bases from V and 5 bases from J, the junction contained 11 bases not matched to a gene. Germline V gives CDR1 SGHRS, CDR2 YFSETQ. CDR3 bases: TGCGCCAGCAGCGCCCGGACAGGGGGTCGATCTGAGACCCAGTACTTC. It is translated as CASSARTGGRSETQYF.

The V gene is TRBV7-2, the J gene TRBJ2-7; tentatively, D is TRBD1 (6 bases). This CDR3 contains 12 residues. CDR1 is SGHTA and CDR2 is FQGNSA in the germline V gene. Trimming removed 5 bases from V and 3 bases from J, with 8 bases in between. CDR3 DNA sequence: TGTGCCAGCAGCAGAGGGGGCTACGAGCAGTACTTC. This sequence encodes CASSRGGYEQYF.

The CDR3 reads CASRPDRAGPSPLHF. CDR3 bases: TGTGCCAGCAGACCGGACAGGGCCGGGCCCTCACCCCTCCACTTT. The rearrangement uses TRBV5-4 and TRBJ1-6; 8 nucleotides line up with TRBD1. The CDR3 totals 15 residues. V shed 5 bases, J shed 10 bases, and the junction held 11 bases outside the gene matches. Germline CDR1 is SGHNT and CDR2 is YYREEE (reference sequence).

CDR3 bases: TGTGCCAGCAGTCGACCCCTTAGACAGGGAAGGACTGAAGCTTTCTTT. It yields the protein CASSRPLRQGRTEAFF. This chain joins TRBV3-1 (or the pseudogene TRBV3-2) and TRBJ1-1; 7 nucleotides align to TRBD1. J gave up 5 bases and V 6 bases, and 15 bases lay outside the gene matches. CDR3 length: 16 residues. Germline-derived CDR1 and CDR2 are LGHDT and YNNKEL (reference sequence).

The chain couples TRBV9 to TRBJ2-5, with TRBD2 identical over 10 bases. CDR3 length equals 18 residues. The V segment lost 4 bases and the J segment 2 bases; nucleotides outside the gene matches: 14. The germline V gene has CDR1 SGDLS and CDR2 YYNGEE. The CDR3 region has the DNA TGTGCCAGCAGCCTCGGCGGGGGGTGGACTAGCGGACAAGAGACCCAGTACTTC. This sequence encodes CASSLGGGWTSGQETQYF.